The 20 T cell receptor beta chains listed next were all sequenced from one sample in a study of T cell responses to AZD1222 COVID-19 vaccine. Repertoires were generated with immunoSEQ multiplex PCR, while TCRdb's copy carries only in-frame clones and drops some. The data show about 100,000 clones, roughly 93% seen once. The input for sequencing was peripheral blood, taken on day 0 of AZD1222 vaccination. These receptor sequences come from an adult in good health.

Note on this clone: This same CDR3 is encoded by further DNA sequences in the sample. This rearrangement joins TRBV12-3 or TRBV12-4 to TRBJ1-1; unclear D gene. The ends were cut back, 1 base at V and 1 base at J, with 4 bases in the middle. CDR3 length equals 13 residues. DNA of the CDR3: TGTGCCAGCAGTTTAGTGCAGAACACTGAAGCTTTCTTT. Translation gives CASSLVQNTEAFF.

The V and J genes are TRBV28 and TRBJ1-2, with D possibly TRBD1 on 6 matching bases. Germline V gene sequence: CDR1 MDHEN, CDR2 SYDVKM. V was trimmed by 10 bases and J by 4 bases, leaving 16 bases between them. The CDR3 consists of 13 residues. For the CDR3, the DNA is TGTGCCACCTCCCTGGAGGACAGCTATGGCTACACCTTC. Translating gives CATSLEDSYGYTF.

This chain connects TRBV5-1 to TRBJ2-2; D is unresolved. Germline CDR1 reads SGHRS; CDR2 reads YFSETQ. This CDR3 region has 14 residues. Trimming left V 4 bases short and J 4 bases short, with 11 bases between. DNA for the CDR3: TGCGCCAGCAGCCCACAGACCGCCACCGGGGAGCTGTTTTTT. It yields the protein CASSPQTATGELFF.

The genes are TRBV2 and TRBJ1-6; the match to TRBD1 covers 7 bases. J lost 7 bases, V lost 3 bases, and 6 bases had no gene match. CDR3 size: 15 residues. Germline-derived CDR1 and CDR2 are SNHLY and FYNNEI. The CDR3 sequence is CASSDRFRGNSPLHF. In DNA, the CDR3 is TGTGCCAGCAGTGACAGGTTCAGGGGGAATTCACCCCTCCACTTT.

The CDR3 is CASSLSWQGAHGYTF. The CDR3 DNA reads TGTGCCAGCAGTTTATCTTGGCAGGGGGCGCATGGCTACACCTTC. The V call is TRBV27, the J call TRBJ1-2, with TRBD1 matching over 8 bases. The V segment lost 0 bases and the J segment 6 bases; nucleotides outside the gene matches: 6. CDR3 length equals 15 residues. Germline V gives CDR1 MNHEY, CDR2 SMNVEV (reference sequence).

J is TRBJ1-3 and V is TRBV9; D is unclear. In germline, CDR1 is SGDLS, CDR2 YYNGEE. CDR3 length: 12 residues. Between the trimmed V and J ends, which lost 3 bases and 5 bases, there was a span of 6 bases. The CDR3 is CASSGHRNTIYF. CDR3 nucleotides: TGTGCCAGCAGCGGGCACCGAAACACCATATATTTT.

CDR3 loop: CASSLSMRLAGTYEQYF. In DNA, the CDR3 is TGTGCCAGCAGTTTATCGATGCGGCTAGCGGGCACCTACGAGCAGTACTTC. The chain recombines TRBV27 with TRBJ2-7; 8 bases match TRBD2. Germline V gene sequence: CDR1 MNHEY, CDR2 SMNVEV (reference sequence). Trimming at V came to 0 bases and at J to 2 bases, leaving 9 bases not matched to a gene. The CDR3 has 17 residues.

J is TRBJ2-7 and V is TRBV2, with D perhaps TRBD1 (5 bases). Trimming stripped 9 bases from V and 0 bases from J, with 12 bases between. This CDR3 region has 13 residues. Germline CDR1 is SNHLY and CDR2 is FYNNEI. Here the CDR3 DNA reads TGTGCCAGTCACTCAGGGTTCTCCTACGAGCAGTACTTC. The encoded protein is CASHSGFSYEQYF.

J is TRBJ1-2 and V is TRBV4-1; no clear D. The germline V gene encodes CDR1 MGHRA and CDR2 YSYEKL. The CDR3 contains 15 residues. Trimming removed 0 bases at V and 0 bases at J, with 8 bases between. The CDR3 region has the DNA TGCGCCAGCAGCCAAGACTCAGGAGCTAACTATGGCTACACCTTC. This gives the protein CASSQDSGANYGYTF.

This sequence joins TRBV2 and TRBJ1-6; tentatively, D is TRBD1 (5 bases). The length of the CDR3 is 16 residues. The germline gives CDR1 SNHLY, CDR2 FYNNEI. V was shortened by 4 bases and J by 0 bases, with 10 bases between the two germline ends. The chain's CDR3 is CASSGQGTSYNSPLHF. DNA for the CDR3: TGTGCCAGCAGTGGGCAGGGAACCTCCTATAATTCACCCCTCCACTTT.

This clone was counted a single time. The V call is TRBV3-1 (or the pseudogene TRBV3-2), the J call TRBJ1-3; unclear D gene. Trimming shortened V by 3 bases and J by 0 bases, and 6 bases separated the two germline ends. There are 14 residues in the CDR3. Germline loops: CDR1 LGHDT, CDR2 YNNKEL (reference sequence). CDR3 in DNA: TGTGCCAGCAGCCATGGCGTCTCTGGAAACACCATATATTTT. Translated, it gives CASSHGVSGNTIYF.

V gene TRBV2 combines with J gene TRBJ1-1, with 9 nucleotides matching TRBD1. The CDR3 covers 14 residues. Germline V gives CDR1 SNHLY, CDR2 FYNNEI. The junction had 5 bases not matched to a gene; V was cut back by 6 bases and J by 3 bases. CDR3 nucleotide sequence: TGTGCCAGCAGATGGGACAGGGCGGACACTGAAGCTTTCTTT. This gives the protein CASRWDRADTEAFF.

The chain joins TRBV5-5 to TRBJ1-2, with D unresolved. CDR3 size: 13 residues. V lost 0 bases, J lost 6 bases, and 9 bases lay in between. Germline-derived CDR1 and CDR2 are SGHKS and YYEKEE (reference sequence). The CDR3: CASSLGGLDGYTF. Written as DNA, the CDR3 is TGTGCCAGCAGCTTGGGAGGTCTCGATGGCTACACCTTC.

In its sample, this clone was seen once. The genes are TRBV12-3 or TRBV12-4 and TRBJ2-1; D is perhaps TRBD1 (5 bases). With 6 bases removed from V and 11 bases from J, the gap between germline ends came to 11 bases. This CDR3 spans 11 amino acids. The CDR3 bases are TGTGCCAGCAGCCCACAGGTAAAGCAGTTCTTC. Translated, it gives CASSPQVKQFF.

The rearrangement uses TRBV9 and TRBJ1-1; D is unresolved. Germline V CDR1 and CDR2: SGDLS, YYNGEE. The CDR3 spans 14 residues. Trimming left V 0 bases short and J 0 bases short, with 6 bases between. The CDR3 protein is CASSVEGVNTEAFF. The DNA for the CDR3 is TGTGCCAGCAGCGTAGAGGGAGTGAACACTGAAGCTTTCTTT.

The V and J genes are TRBV5-1 and TRBJ2-3; D remains ambiguous. The CDR3 extends over 14 amino acids. Per the germline V gene, CDR1 is SGHRS and CDR2 is YFSETQ. Trimming cost V 2 bases and J 3 bases, with 10 bases left between them. The CDR3, as DNA: TGCGCCAGCAGCTTCGAACGACTGACAGATACGCAGTATTTT. Translation gives CASSFERLTDTQYF.

This clone was seen only once. The J gene is TRBJ2-1, the V gene TRBV19, with TRBD2 matching 7 bases. V dropped 4 bases and J dropped 7; count of bases not matched to a gene: 4. The length of the CDR3 is 13 residues. CDR1 LNHDA and CDR2 SQIVND come from the germline V gene (reference sequence). In nucleotides, the CDR3 is TGTGCCAGTAGTACCCTTAGCGGGAATGAGCAGTTCTTC. This codes for CASSTLSGNEQFF.

The chain uses TRBV5-1 and TRBJ2-1, with D possibly being TRBD1 (6 bases). The CDR3 runs 13 residues. In germline, CDR1 is SGHRS, CDR2 YFSETQ. Trimming cost V 0 bases and J 8 bases, with 9 bases left between them. The CDR3 DNA reads TGCGCCAGCAGCTTGGCAGGGGTGGATGAGCAGTTCTTC. The encoded protein is CASSLAGVDEQFF.

This chain uses TRBV27 with TRBJ2-6; D is ambiguous. The CDR3 is made up of 14 amino acids. Germline CDR1 and CDR2: MNHEY and SMNVEV (reference sequence). V lost 1 base, J lost 3 bases, and 4 bases lay in between. CDR3 region: CASSLLGGANVLTF. Here the CDR3 DNA reads TGTGCCAGCAGTTTATTGGGTGGGGCCAACGTCCTGACTTTC.

V gene TRBV7-8 combines with J gene TRBJ2-1, with a tentative D call TRBD1 (6 bases). Trimming shortened V by 6 bases and J by 5 bases, and 17 bases separated the two germline ends. Per germline, CDR1 SGHVS and CDR2 FQNEAQ. CDR3 size: 15 residues. The CDR3 region has the DNA TGTGCCAGCAGACCACAGGGCCCCCCTAACAATGAGCAGTTCTTC. As protein: CASRPQGPPNNEQFF. Combining the CDR3 with reference TRBV7-8 and TRBJ2-1 gives the whole variable domain GAGVSQSPRYKVAKRGQDVALRCDPISGHVSLFWYQQALGQGPEFLTYFQNEAQLDKSGLPSDRFFAERPEGSVSTLKIQRTQQEDSAVYLCASRPQGPPNNEQFFGPGTRLTVL.